This T cell receptor (beta chain) was identified in a study of CD8 T cells in ankylosing spondylitis. Library preparation for TCR beta used quantitative 5'-RACE with molecular barcodes. One entry per CDR3 protein results from TCRdb running MiXCR on the 5' RACE reads. There are 250,000 to 350,000 distinct CDR3 sequences in the sample; 20% occur only once, and 7.5% to 9% lies in the top ten. The CDR3 covers 13 residues. Germline-derived CDR1 and CDR2 are SGHRS and YFSETQ. The trim removed 5 bases at V and 5 bases at J, leaving 4 bases unmatched. Broader study findings: Within ankylosing spondylitis blood, a TCR beta motif made up of roughly eight highly homologous variants appeared to be characteristic. Several of the motif variants were reported before in synovial fluid and blood from reactive arthritis.

Details on this clonotype: No antigen is known for it.

The chain links TRBV5-1 to TRBJ2-3, with TRBD1 matching over 8 bases. The sequence came from a male donor with ankylosing spondylitis or in good health (not recorded which). The sample consisted of blood, either unsorted or a sorted T cell fraction (not recorded which). The DNA for the CDR3 is TGCGCCAGCAGAAAGACAGGGGAAGATACGCAGTATTTT. Encoded protein: CASRKTGEDTQYF.